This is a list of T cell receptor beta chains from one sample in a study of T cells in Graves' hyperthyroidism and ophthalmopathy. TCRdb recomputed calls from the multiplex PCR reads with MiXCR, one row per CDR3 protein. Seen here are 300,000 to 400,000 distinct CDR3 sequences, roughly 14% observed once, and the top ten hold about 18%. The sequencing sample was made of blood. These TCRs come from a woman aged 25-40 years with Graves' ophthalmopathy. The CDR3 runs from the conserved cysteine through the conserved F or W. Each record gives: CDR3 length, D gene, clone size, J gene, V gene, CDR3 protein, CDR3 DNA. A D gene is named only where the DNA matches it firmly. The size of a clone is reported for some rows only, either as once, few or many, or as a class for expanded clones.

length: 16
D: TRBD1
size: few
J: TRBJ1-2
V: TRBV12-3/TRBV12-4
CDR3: CASSFTAGGVSHGYTF
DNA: TGTGCCAGCAGTTTTACGGCAGGGGGCGTCAGCCATGGCTACACCTTC

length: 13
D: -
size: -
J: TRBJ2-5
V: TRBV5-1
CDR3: CASSPEGGETQYF
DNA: TGCGCCAGCAGCCCGGAGGGGGGGGAGACCCAGTACTTC

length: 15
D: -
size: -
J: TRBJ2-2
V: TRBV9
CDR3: CASSDSGGNTGELFF
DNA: TGTGCCAGCAGCGATTCGGGGGGCAACACCGGGGAGCTGTTTTTT

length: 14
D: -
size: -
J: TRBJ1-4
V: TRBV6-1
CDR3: CASSEYRVNEKLFF
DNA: TGTGCCAGCAGTGAATACAGAGTAAATGAAAAACTGTTTTTT

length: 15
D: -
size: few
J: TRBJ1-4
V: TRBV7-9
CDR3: CASSLGGTTNEKLFF
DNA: TGTGCCAGCAGCTTAGGGGGGACGACTAATGAAAAACTGTTTTTT

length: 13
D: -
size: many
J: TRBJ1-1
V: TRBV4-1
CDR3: CASSPLGSGRAFF
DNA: TGCGCCAGCAGCCCCCTTGGGTCCGGGAGAGCTTTCTTT

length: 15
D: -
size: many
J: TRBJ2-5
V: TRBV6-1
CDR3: CASSYMGTLQETQYF
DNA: TGTGCCAGCAGTTACATGGGGACACTCCAAGAGACCCAGTACTTC

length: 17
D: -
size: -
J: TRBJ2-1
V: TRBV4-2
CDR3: CASSQTALEGYYNEQFF
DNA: TGTGCCAGCAGCCAGACCGCTCTAGAGGGATACTACAATGAGCAGTTCTTC

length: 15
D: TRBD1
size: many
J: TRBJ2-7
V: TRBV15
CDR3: CATSSGTGGSYEQYF
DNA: TGTGCCACCAGCAGCGGGACAGGGGGTTCCTACGAGCAGTACTTC

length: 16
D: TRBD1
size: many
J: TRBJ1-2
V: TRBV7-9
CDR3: CASSPTGGGANYGYTF
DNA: TGTGCCAGCAGCCCAACGGGAGGGGGCGCCAACTATGGCTACACCTTC

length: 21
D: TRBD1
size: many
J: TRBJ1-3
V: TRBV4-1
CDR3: CASSQDYTGGYSHTSGNTIYF
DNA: TGCGCCAGCAGCCAAGATTATACAGGGGGCTATTCTCACACCTCTGGAAACACCATATATTTT

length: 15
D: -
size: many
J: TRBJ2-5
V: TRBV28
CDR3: CASSWMGSNQETQYF
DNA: TGTGCCAGCAGTTGGATGGGGTCCAACCAAGAGACCCAGTACTTC

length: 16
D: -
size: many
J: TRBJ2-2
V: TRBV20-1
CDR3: CSARVLPETNTGELFF
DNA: TGCAGTGCTAGAGTGCTCCCAGAAACGAACACCGGGGAGCTGTTTTTT

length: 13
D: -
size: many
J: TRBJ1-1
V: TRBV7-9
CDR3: CASSLEGSTEAFF
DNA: TGTGCCAGCAGCTTAGAGGGGTCCACTGAAGCTTTCTTT

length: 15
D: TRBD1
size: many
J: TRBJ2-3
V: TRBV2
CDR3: CASSEGQGAADTQYF
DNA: TGTGCCAGCAGTGAAGGACAGGGGGCAGCAGATACGCAGTATTTT

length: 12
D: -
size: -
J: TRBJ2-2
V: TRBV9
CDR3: CASTGFTGELFF
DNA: TGTGCCAGCACGGGGTTTACCGGGGAGCTGTTTTTT

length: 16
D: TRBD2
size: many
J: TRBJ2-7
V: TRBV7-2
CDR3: CASSLAASGGSYEQYF
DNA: TGTGCCAGCAGCTTAGCGGCTAGCGGCGGCTCCTACGAGCAGTACTTC

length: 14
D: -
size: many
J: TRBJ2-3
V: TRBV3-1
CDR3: CASSHRDSTDTQYF
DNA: TGTGCCAGCAGCCATCGGGACAGCACAGATACGCAGTATTTT

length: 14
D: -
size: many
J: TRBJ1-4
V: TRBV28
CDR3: CASSSTVTNEKLFF
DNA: TGTGCCAGCAGTTCGACAGTAACTAATGAAAAACTGTTTTTT

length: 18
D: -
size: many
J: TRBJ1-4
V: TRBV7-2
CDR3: CASSPRGGVFATNEKLFF
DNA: TGTGCCAGCAGCCCCCGTGGGGGGGTCTTTGCAACTAATGAAAAACTGTTTTTT

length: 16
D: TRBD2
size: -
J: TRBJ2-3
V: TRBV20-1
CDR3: CSAIQTSGGGTDTQYF
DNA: TGCAGTGCCATCCAGACTAGCGGGGGCGGGACAGATACGCAGTATTTT

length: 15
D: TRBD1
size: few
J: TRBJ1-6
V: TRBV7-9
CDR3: CASSLGDRENSPLHF
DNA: TGTGCCAGCAGCTTAGGGGACAGGGAGAATTCACCCCTCCACTTT